This entry lists 30 T cell receptor beta chains sequenced from one sample in a study of cytomegalovirus exposure and HLA in healthy donors. PCR primers comprised 60 Vbeta and 13 Jbeta primers. Profiled with immunoSEQ multiplex PCR; TCRdb holds only in-frame clones, not every one. The sample carries 150,000 to 200,000 clones, roughly 85% recorded once. Source material: PBMCs. All receptors derive from a woman aged 18 to 35 in good health and CMV-seronegative.

The CDR3 DNA reads as TGTGCCAGTAGTATAGCTCCCTACAATGAGCAGTTCTTC. Residues: CASSIAPYNEQFF. This sequence joins TRBV19 and TRBJ2-1; D uncertain. Per the germline V gene, CDR1 is LNHDA and CDR2 is SQIVND (reference sequence). Trimming stripped 1 base from V and 2 bases from J, with 3 bases between. This CDR3 region has 13 residues.

V and J are TRBV15 and TRBJ2-7; D perhaps matches TRBD1 (6 bases). Germline values: CDR1 LNHNV, CDR2 YYDKDF (reference sequence). There are 15 residues in the CDR3. The V gene lost 3 bases and the J gene lost 1 base, with 13 bases spanning the gap. CDR3: CATSRAQGFSYEQYV. The CDR3 region has the DNA TGTGCCACCAGCAGGGCTCAGGGGTTTTCCTACGAGCAGTACGTC.

The chain combines TRBV9 with TRBJ1-2, with D perhaps TRBD1 (6 bases). The ends were cut back, 3 bases at V and 2 bases at J, with 14 bases in the middle. Germline-derived CDR1 and CDR2 are SGDLS and YYNGEE. The CDR3 length is 15 residues. The CDR3 DNA reads TGTGCCAGCAGCGCGGCCAGGGGTGAGAACTATGGCTACACCTTC. This sequence encodes CASSAARGENYGYTF.

This clone occurred once. The chain combines TRBV10-1 with TRBJ2-3; D might be TRBD2 (6 bases). CDR3 length: 14 amino acids. The germline CDR1 and CDR2 sequences are WNHNN and SYGVQD (reference sequence). Trimming shortened V by 4 bases and J by 0 bases, and 8 bases separated the two germline ends. This chain's CDR3 is CASSVRGSTDTQYF. For the CDR3, the DNA is TGCGCCAGCAGTGTCCGGGGGAGCACAGATACGCAGTATTTT.

The rearrangement joins TRBV28 to TRBJ1-5; D is perhaps TRBD1 (5 bases). The CDR3 runs to 15 residues. Germline V gene lookup returns CDR1 MDHEN and CDR2 SYDVKM. V lost 7 bases and J 0 bases, leaving 13 bases between the germline ends. The CDR3 nucleotides are TGTGCCAGCACCGGGGGGACGGTTAGCAATCAGCCCCAGCATTTT. Its translation: CASTGGTVSNQPQHF.

The rearrangement joins TRBV27 to TRBJ1-2; 9 nucleotides line up with TRBD1. The ends lost 8 bases at V and 11 bases at J; junction bases unmatched: 9. Germline loops: CDR1 MNHEY, CDR2 SMNVEV (reference sequence). The CDR3 sequence is 12 residues long. CDR3 sequence reads: CASAGTGWEYTF. The DNA for the CDR3 is TGTGCCAGCGCCGGGACAGGGTGGGAGTACACCTTC.

This chain connects TRBV7-9 to TRBJ2-3; D unclear. V was clipped by 5 bases and J by 2 bases, with 5 bases between them. Germline V lookup: CDR1 SEHNR, CDR2 FQNEAQ (reference sequence). The CDR3 sequence is 12 residues long. The CDR3 region has the DNA TGTGCCAGCAGCCCGGTCACAGATACGCAGTATTTT. Translated, it gives CASSPVTDTQYF.

V usage is TRBV6-5 and J usage is TRBJ1-2; unclear D gene. The CDR3 consists of 15 residues. V was cut by 5 bases and J by 7 bases, with 20 bases left in between. In germline, CDR1 is MNHEY, CDR2 SVGAGI. The CDR3 nucleotides read TGTGCCAGCAGTGGCACATCGAACCCATCGGGTGGCTACACCTTC. Amino acid sequence: CASSGTSNPSGGYTF.

J is TRBJ2-3 and V is TRBV5-4; D might be TRBD1 (5 bases). Germline V CDR1 and CDR2: SGHNT, YYREEE (reference sequence). The V end was cut by 4 bases, the J end by 0 bases, with 18 bases between. The CDR3 sequence is 17 residues long. The CDR3 loop is CASSPASGLGSTDTQYF. The DNA of the CDR3 is TGTGCCAGCAGCCCAGCATCAGGGCTTGGAAGCACAGATACGCAGTATTTT.

This clone was observed a handful of times. The genes are TRBV28 and TRBJ2-7, with TRBD2 matching over 9 bases. The germline CDR1 and CDR2 sequences are MDHEN and SYDVKM. The CDR3 is 15 amino acids. Trimming took 2 bases from V and 4 from J; bases not matched to a gene: 6. The DNA of the CDR3 is TGTGCCAGCAGTTTAGCGGGAGGGTCAGGGTACGAGCAGTACTTC. Protein sequence: CASSLAGGSGYEQYF.

The chain has TRBV9 and TRBJ1-6; 10 nucleotides line up with TRBD1. Germline CDR1 reads SGDLS; CDR2 reads YYNGEE. Trimming took 4 bases from V and 8 from J; bases not matched to a gene: 3. This CDR3 is 14 amino acids long. The DNA for the CDR3 is TGTGCCAGCAGCTCCGGGACAGGGGATTCACCCCTCCACTTT. Protein sequence: CASSSGTGDSPLHF.

The rearrangement uses TRBV7-8 and TRBJ2-1; D is possibly TRBD1 (6 bases). The germline CDR1 and CDR2 sequences are SGHVS and FQNEAQ. CDR3 length: 13 amino acids. V lost 5 bases and J 6 bases, leaving 11 bases between the germline ends. CDR3 sequence (DNA): TGTGCCAGCAGCACAGGGACCCGCAATGAGCAGTTCTTC. Translation gives CASSTGTRNEQFF.

The chain has TRBV4-1 and TRBJ2-3; TRBD2 matches at 7 bases. CDR1 is MGHRA, CDR2 YSYEKL, per germline. CDR3 length: 16 residues. V lost 3 bases and J lost 6; bases outside the gene matches: 12. The CDR3 sequence is CASSQIGREKVDTQYF. CDR3 sequence (DNA): TGCGCCAGCAGCCAGATAGGGCGGGAGAAGGTCGATACGCAGTATTTT.

This chain links TRBV6-6 with TRBJ1-5; a possible D gene is TRBD1 (5 bases). CDR1 is MNHNY, CDR2 SVGAGI, per germline (reference sequence). With 4 bases removed from V and 13 bases from J, the gap between germline ends came to 11 bases. The CDR3 loop spans 11 amino acids. CDR3 nucleotides: TGTGCCAGCAGTTGGGGCACCGAACAGCATTTT. Translation: CASSWGTEQHF.

The chain is built from TRBV5-1 and TRBJ2-1; D is unclear. Germline CDR1 is SGHRS and CDR2 is YFSETQ. CDR3 length equals 13 residues. Trimming shortened V by 1 base and J by 3 bases, and 5 bases separated the two germline ends. DNA for the CDR3: TGCGCCAGCAGCTTGTCCAGCTACAATGAGCAGTTCTTC. Its translation: CASSLSSYNEQFF.

The chain combines TRBV6-5 with TRBJ1-2; TRBD1 matches at 8 bases. The germline V gene encodes CDR1 MNHEY and CDR2 SVGAGI. V lost 5 bases and J lost 1; bases outside the gene matches: 6. The CDR3 loop spans 15 amino acids. CDR3 protein: CASSLRTGLNYGYTF. The CDR3, as DNA: TGTGCCAGCAGTCTACGGACAGGGCTTAACTATGGCTACACCTTC.

The gene calls are TRBV6-6 and TRBJ2-7; 7 nucleotides match TRBD1. The germline CDR1 and CDR2 sequences are MNHNY and SVGAGI (reference sequence). V dropped 3 bases and J dropped 4; count of bases not matched to a gene: 3. There are 13 residues in the CDR3. CDR3 nucleotide sequence: TGTGCCAGCAGTTATTCGGACAGGTACGAGCAGTACGTC. Its translation: CASSYSDRYEQYV.

The rearrangement uses TRBV30 and TRBJ2-2, with no clear D. This CDR3 has 14 amino acids. Germline CDR1 GTSNPN, CDR2 SVGIG (reference sequence). V was clipped by 3 bases and J by 1 base, with 9 bases between them. CDR3 amino acids: CAWRLPENTGELFF. The DNA of the CDR3 is TGTGCCTGGAGGCTACCCGAGAACACCGGGGAGCTGTTTTTT.

The CDR3 loop reads CASSPSGTRGTDTQYF. The CDR3 nucleotides are TGTGCCAGCAGCCCCTCCGGGACTAGAGGCACAGATACGCAGTATTTT. The rearrangement uses TRBV13 and TRBJ2-3; 8 positions match TRBD2. Germline V gives CDR1 PRHDT, CDR2 FYEKMQ (reference sequence). This CDR3 has 16 amino acids. V trimming: 5 bases; J trimming: 1 base; junction bases outside the gene matches: 8.

This chain connects TRBV14 to TRBJ1-5, with a possible D match to TRBD1 (6 bases). This CDR3 region has 14 residues. Trimming removed 1 base from V and 7 bases from J, with 11 bases in between. From germline, CDR1 is SGHDN and CDR2 FVKESK. The CDR3 region has the DNA TGTGCCAGCAGCCAAGCAGGGGCACGGCAGCCCCAGCATTTT. It encodes CASSQAGARQPQHF.

As DNA, the CDR3 is TGTGCCAGCAGTTACTCGAAACCGGACTTCACAGATACGCAGTATTTT. It yields the protein CASSYSKPDFTDTQYF. This rearrangement joins TRBV6-5 to TRBJ2-3, with D perhaps matching TRBD2 (5 bases). This CDR3 spans 16 amino acids. V was cut by 0 bases and J by 2 bases, with 12 bases left in between. Germline values: CDR1 MNHEY, CDR2 SVGAGI.

The chain has TRBV6-1 and TRBJ2-1, with a possible D match to TRBD1 (6 bases). CDR1 is MNHNS, CDR2 SASEGT, per germline. The CDR3 has 12 residues. V was pared by 6 bases and J by 12 bases, with 15 bases between. Written as DNA, the CDR3 is TGTGCCAGCAGGGAGGACAGTTTGAGGCAGTTCTTC. This encodes CASREDSLRQFF.

This chain connects TRBV5-5 to TRBJ2-7; 8 bases are a match to TRBD1. Per germline, CDR1 SGHKS and CDR2 YYEKEE (reference sequence). V lost 2 bases, J lost 4 bases, and 8 bases stayed unmatched. The length of the CDR3 is 15 residues. CDR3 sequence reads: CASSFVPGGQYEQYF. The CDR3 DNA follows: TGTGCCAGCAGCTTTGTGCCAGGGGGCCAGTACGAGCAGTACTTC.

The CDR3 DNA follows: TGTGCCAGCAGTTACCGAGGGGGGGCTTACGGCGGCGAGCAGTACGTC. Amino acid sequence: CASSYRGGAYGGEQYV. The chain is built from TRBV6-6 and TRBJ2-7; D is possibly TRBD2 (7 bases). The CDR3 contains 16 residues. V gave up 2 bases and J gave up 6 bases, with 20 bases separating them. The germline V gene encodes CDR1 MNHNY and CDR2 SVGAGI (reference sequence).

This chain joins TRBV19 and TRBJ1-2, with D unresolved. V was cut by 1 base and J by 7 bases, with 7 bases left in between. Germline V gene lookup returns CDR1 LNHDA and CDR2 SQIVND (reference sequence). The CDR3 is 12 residues long. DNA for the CDR3: TGTGCCAGTAGTATAGTTCCGGGTGGCTACACCTTC. Its protein is CASSIVPGGYTF.

V usage is TRBV6-4 and J usage is TRBJ2-7; D is unclear. Germline V gives CDR1 MRHNA, CDR2 SNTAGT. Trimming removed 3 bases at V and 0 bases at J, with 9 bases between. This CDR3 is built from 14 residues. The CDR3 loop is CASSEQANSYEQYF. CDR3 nucleotides: TGTGCCAGCAGTGAGCAGGCAAACTCCTACGAGCAGTACTTC.

This chain connects TRBV28 to TRBJ2-5; no firm D call. Trimming removed 2 bases from V and 0 bases from J, with 7 bases in between. The CDR3 consists of 14 residues. Germline lookup yields CDR1 MDHEN and CDR2 SYDVKM. The CDR3 sequence is CASSLKLYQETQYF. The CDR3 nucleotides read TGTGCCAGCAGTTTAAAGCTATACCAAGAGACCCAGTACTTC.

J is TRBJ1-3 and V is TRBV2; 7 bases fit TRBD1. Germline V gene lookup returns CDR1 SNHLY and CDR2 FYNNEI. The CDR3 contains 15 residues. J lost 4 bases, V lost 4 bases, and 7 bases had no gene match. CDR3 nucleotide sequence: TGTGCCAGCAGTGGGCAACAGGGGTCCGGAAACACCATATATTTT. Amino acid sequence: CASSGQQGSGNTIYF.

The rearrangement links TRBV4-3 to TRBJ2-4; maybe TRBD2 (5 bases). Per germline, CDR1 LGHNA and CDR2 YSLEER. CDR3 length: 15 amino acids. V was cut by 1 base and J by 6 bases, with 13 bases left in between. CDR3 loop: CASSQVLFEGNIQYF. CDR3 nucleotide sequence: TGCGCCAGCAGCCAAGTCTTGTTTGAGGGAAACATTCAGTACTTC.

The chain couples TRBV19 to TRBJ2-3; 8 bases fit TRBD2. Looked up from germline, CDR1 is LNHDA and CDR2 is SQIVND (reference sequence). The V and J ends lost 7 bases and 3 bases, in that order; junction bases with no gene match: 6. CDR3 size: 14 residues. CDR3 sequence: CASNLAGRTDTQYF. In DNA, the CDR3 is TGTGCCAGTAACTTAGCGGGAAGAACAGATACGCAGTATTTT. Drawing the rest from reference TRBV19 and TRBJ2-3, the complete variable domain is DGGITQSPKYLFRKEGQNVTLSCEQNLNHDAMYWYRQDPGQGLRLIYYSQIVNDFQKGDIAEGYSVSREKKESFPLTVTSAQKNPTAFYLCASNLAGRTDTQYFGPGTRLTVL.